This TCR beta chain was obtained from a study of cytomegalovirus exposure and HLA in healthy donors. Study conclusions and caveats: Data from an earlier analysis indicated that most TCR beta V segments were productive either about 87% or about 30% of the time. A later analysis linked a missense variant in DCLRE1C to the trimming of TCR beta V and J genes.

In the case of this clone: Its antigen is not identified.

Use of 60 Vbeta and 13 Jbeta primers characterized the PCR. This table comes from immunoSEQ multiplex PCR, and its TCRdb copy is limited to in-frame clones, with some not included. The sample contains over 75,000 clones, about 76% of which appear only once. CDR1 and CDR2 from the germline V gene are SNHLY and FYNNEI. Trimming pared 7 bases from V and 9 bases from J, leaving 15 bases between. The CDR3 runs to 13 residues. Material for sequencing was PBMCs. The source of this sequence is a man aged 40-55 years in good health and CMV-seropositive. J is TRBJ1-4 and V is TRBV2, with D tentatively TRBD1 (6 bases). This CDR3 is CASKSGQYQKLFF. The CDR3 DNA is TGTGCCAGCAAATCCGGACAGTACCAAAAACTGTTTTTT.